This TCR beta chain appears in the sequencing data of a study of technical replicates of blood from several donors. Some clones are missing from TCRdb's copy, which holds only in-frame ones; the method was immunoSEQ multiplex PCR. The table includes about 74,000 clones, 89% detected once. CDR3 size: 16 residues. Losses at the gene ends were 3 bases for V and 2 bases for J; bases not matched to a gene: 9. Per germline, CDR1 LNHDA and CDR2 SQIVND (reference sequence). Sequenced input: T cells isolated from PBMCs. This TCR was sampled from a human donor in good health. The V call is TRBV19, the J call TRBJ1-2; TRBD1 matches 7 bases. CDR3 nucleotide sequence: TGTGCCAGTAGTATGGAGACGGGACAGTCAAACTATGGCTACACCTTC. Translating gives CASSMETGQSNYGYTF.